This is a list of T cell receptor beta chains from one sample in a study of shared clonotypes between healthy human individuals. Repertoires were generated with immunoSEQ multiplex PCR, while TCRdb's copy carries only in-frame clones and drops some. Among about 2 million clones listed, about 94% were seen once. Sequencing was performed on naive CD8+ T cells sorted from blood. Every receptor here comes from a man aged 18 to 29 in good health. Both conserved end residues are part of each CDR3. The order of the fields is J gene, V gene, D gene, clone size, CDR3 protein, CDR3 DNA. D genes are given only for firm matches. The size entry is marked missing in some rows and otherwise reads once, few, many or a size class.

TRBJ2-5,TRBV7-9,-,-,CASSLVGTSGETQYF,TGTGCCAGCAGCTTAGTCGGGACCTCAGGGGAGACCCAGTACTTC
TRBJ2-3,TRBV10-3,TRBD2,-,CATGTGAGEDTQYF,TGTGCCACCGGCACGGGAGCGGGAGAGGATACGCAGTATTTT
TRBJ1-5,TRBV4-3,-,-,CASSQERGLINQPQHF,TGCGCCAGCAGCCAAGAGCGGGGCTTAATCAATCAGCCCCAGCATTTT
TRBJ2-2,TRBV7-9,-,-,CASSLGEAIGELFF,TGTGCCAGCAGCTTAGGGGAAGCAATCGGGGAGCTGTTTTTT
TRBJ2-7,TRBV4-2,-,-,CASSQDLGVGVYEQYF,TGTGCCAGCAGCCAAGATCTAGGGGTCGGGGTCTACGAGCAGTACTTC
TRBJ1-1,TRBV27,-,-,CASSLDSDTEAFF,TGTGCCAGCAGTCTGGACAGTGACACTGAAGCTTTCTTT
TRBJ2-7,TRBV29-1,TRBD1,once,CSVGWDRDYEQYF,TGCAGCGTTGGGTGGGACAGGGACTACGAGCAGTACTTC
TRBJ2-3,TRBV27,-,-,CASSLTGATDTQYF,TGTGCCAGCAGTTTAACCGGGGCCACAGATACGCAGTATTTT
TRBJ2-7,TRBV6-6,-,-,CASSYGRLYEQYF,TGTGCCAGCAGTTACGGAAGATTGTACGAGCAGTACTTC
TRBJ1-2,TRBV5-8,-,-,CASSYREEALRFYGYTF,TGTGCCAGCAGCTACCGGGAGGAGGCCCTTCGGTTCTATGGCTACACCTTC
TRBJ2-1,TRBV7-9,TRBD1,-,CASSLAQGARNEQFF,TGTGCCAGCAGCTTAGCGCAGGGGGCGCGGAATGAGCAGTTCTTC
TRBJ2-2,TRBV6-1,-,-,CASSESVWGRLNTGELFF,TGTGCCAGCAGTGAATCTGTATGGGGGCGGTTGAACACCGGGGAGCTGTTTTTT
TRBJ1-1,TRBV9,-,-,CASSGGVGTEAFF,TGTGCCAGCAGCGGAGGAGTAGGTACTGAAGCTTTCTTT
TRBJ2-5,TRBV9,-,-,CASSQGAQQETQYF,TGTGCCAGCAGCCAAGGAGCGCAACAAGAGACCCAGTACTTC
TRBJ2-2,TRBV15,TRBD1,once,CATSRAPQGTGELFF,TGTGCCACCAGCAGAGCCCCACAGGGGACCGGGGAGCTGTTTTTT
TRBJ1-4,TRBV11-2,-,-,CASSLSVGNEKLFF,TGTGCCAGCAGCTTGTCGGTCGGTAATGAAAAACTGTTTTTT
TRBJ1-4,TRBV5-6,-,-,CASSSNPGYNEKLFF,TGTGCCAGCAGCTCCAACCCCGGGTATAATGAAAAACTGTTTTTT
TRBJ2-7,TRBV6-1,-,-,CASGAGDYEQYF,TGTGCCAGCGGTGCCGGGGACTACGAGCAGTACTTC
TRBJ1-2,TRBV5-1,TRBD1,-,CASSLEGQGDGYTF,TGCGCCAGCAGCTTGGAGGGACAGGGAGATGGCTACACCTTC
TRBJ1-1,TRBV6-1,-,-,CASRVQGTNTEAFF,TGTGCCAGCAGGGTTCAGGGCACGAACACTGAAGCTTTCTTT
TRBJ1-5,TRBV27,-,-,CASSSLGLGQPQHF,TGTGCCAGCAGTTCTTTGGGATTAGGTCAGCCCCAGCATTTT
TRBJ1-4,TRBV11-3,-,-,CASSPSGPTNEKLFF,TGTGCCAGCAGCCCGTCAGGGCCCACTAATGAAAAACTGTTTTTT
TRBJ1-1,TRBV7-9,-,-,CASSLGLGATEAFF,TGTGCCAGCAGCTTAGGTCTGGGGGCCACTGAAGCTTTCTTT
TRBJ2-1,TRBV6-5,-,-,CASSYSSVYLRDEQFF,TGTGCCAGCAGTTACTCTAGTGTTTATTTGAGGGATGAGCAGTTCTTC
TRBJ2-5,TRBV7-2,-,once,CASSPLGRWETQYF,TGTGCCAGCAGCCCCCTGGGACGCTGGGAGACCCAGTACTTC
TRBJ2-7,TRBV21-1,-,-,CASSNRTPSGEQYF,TGTGCCAGCAGCAACAGGACACCGTCCGGGGAGCAGTACTTC
TRBJ2-1,TRBV27,-,-,CASSFPGSNEQFF,TGTGCCAGCAGTTTTCCCGGGAGCAATGAGCAGTTCTTC